The text below deals with one T cell receptor beta chain. This record comes from a study of blood T cell repertoires in COVID-19. Study details: T cells, B-cell-depleted T cells, or PBMCs provided the cDNA or gDNA that served as material.

Libraries were prepared by immunoSEQ multiplex PCR; TCRdb keeps only in-frame clonotypes and omits some of them. The sample contains about 400,000 clones, around 90% of which appear only once. Sequenced material: PBMCs or T cells enriched from blood (not recorded which). The source of this sequence is a woman aged 40 to 50 with acute COVID-19.

The CDR3 loop reads CASRFTAATNEKLFF. The CDR3 DNA reads as TGTGCCAGCCGTTTTACAGCAGCAACTAATGAAAAACTGTTTTTT. The chain couples TRBV6-5 to TRBJ1-4; D remains unclear. This CDR3 has 15 residues. CDR1 is MNHEY, CDR2 SVGAGI, per germline. V was cut by 8 bases and J by 0 bases, with 13 bases left in between.